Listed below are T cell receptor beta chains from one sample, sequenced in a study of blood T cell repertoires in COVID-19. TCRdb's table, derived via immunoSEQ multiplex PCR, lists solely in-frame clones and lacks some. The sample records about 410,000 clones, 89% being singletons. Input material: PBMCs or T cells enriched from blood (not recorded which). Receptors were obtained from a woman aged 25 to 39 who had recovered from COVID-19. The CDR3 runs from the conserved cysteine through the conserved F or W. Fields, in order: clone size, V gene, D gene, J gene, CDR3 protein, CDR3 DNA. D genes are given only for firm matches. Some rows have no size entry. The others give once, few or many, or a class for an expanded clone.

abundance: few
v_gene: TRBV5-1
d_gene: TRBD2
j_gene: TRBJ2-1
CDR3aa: CASSTRTSGGYNEQFF
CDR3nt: TGCGCCAGCAGCACGCGGACTAGCGGGGGCTACAATGAGCAGTTCTTC

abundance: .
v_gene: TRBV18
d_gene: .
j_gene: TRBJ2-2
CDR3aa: CASSLTGTGELFF
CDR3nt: TGTGCCAGCTCACTCACAGGCACCGGGGAGCTGTTTTTT

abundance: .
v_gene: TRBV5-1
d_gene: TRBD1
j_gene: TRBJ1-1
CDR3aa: CASSKQGAPSEAFF
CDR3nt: TGCGCCAGCAGCAAACAGGGGGCGCCTAGTGAAGCTTTCTTT

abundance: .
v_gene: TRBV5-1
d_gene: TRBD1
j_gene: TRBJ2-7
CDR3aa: CASSLEGQGITYEQYF
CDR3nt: TGCGCCAGCAGCTTGGAAGGACAGGGAATTACCTACGAGCAGTACTTC

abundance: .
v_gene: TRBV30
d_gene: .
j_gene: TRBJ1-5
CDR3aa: CAWSSGVDQPQHF
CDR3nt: TGTGCCTGGAGTTCAGGGGTAGACCAGCCCCAGCATTTT

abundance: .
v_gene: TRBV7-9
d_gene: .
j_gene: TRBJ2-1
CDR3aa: CASSLWQDNEQFF
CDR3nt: TGTGCCAGCAGCTTATGGCAGGACAATGAGCAGTTCTTC

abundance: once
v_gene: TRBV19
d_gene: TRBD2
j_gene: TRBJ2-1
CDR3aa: CASSTIAGIKDEQFF
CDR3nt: TGTGCCAGTAGTACAATAGCGGGAATTAAAGATGAGCAGTTCTTC

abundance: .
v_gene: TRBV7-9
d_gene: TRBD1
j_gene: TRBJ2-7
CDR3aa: CASSLTDRGNYEQYF
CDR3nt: TGTGCCAGCAGCCTAACGGACAGGGGGAATTACGAGCAGTACTTC

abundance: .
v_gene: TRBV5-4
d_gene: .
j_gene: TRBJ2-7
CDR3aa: CASSLDYFEQYF
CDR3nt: TGTGCCAGCAGCTTGGACTATTTCGAGCAGTACTTC

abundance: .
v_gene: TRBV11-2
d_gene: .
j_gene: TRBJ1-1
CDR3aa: CASSLDRGLYLNTEAFF
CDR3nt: TGTGCCAGCAGCTTAGACAGGGGCCTCTACTTGAACACTGAAGCTTTCTTT

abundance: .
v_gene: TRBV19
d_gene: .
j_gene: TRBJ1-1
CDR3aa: CASSITGRNTEAFF
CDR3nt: TGTGCCAGTAGTATAACAGGAAGGAACACTGAAGCTTTCTTT

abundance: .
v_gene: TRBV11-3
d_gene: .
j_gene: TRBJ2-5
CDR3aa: CASSVGTARQETQYF
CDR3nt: TGTGCCAGCAGCGTAGGGACTGCCAGGCAGGAGACCCAGTACTTC

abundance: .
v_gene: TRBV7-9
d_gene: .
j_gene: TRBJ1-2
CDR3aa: CASSPGEEMSGYTF
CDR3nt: TGTGCCAGCAGCCCTGGGGAGGAAATGAGTGGCTACACCTTC

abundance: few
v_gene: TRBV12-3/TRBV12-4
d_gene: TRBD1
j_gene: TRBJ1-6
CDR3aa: CASSRQGSALHF
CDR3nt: TGTGCCAGCAGTAGACAGGGCTCCGCCCTCCACTTT

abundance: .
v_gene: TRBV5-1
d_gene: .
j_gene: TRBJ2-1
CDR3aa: CASSLAGIDYNEQFF
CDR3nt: TGCGCCAGCAGCTTGGCAGGGATCGACTACAATGAGCAGTTCTTC

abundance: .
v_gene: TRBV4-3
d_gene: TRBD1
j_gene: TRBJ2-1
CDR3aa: CASRDRVRGEQFF
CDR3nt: TGCGCCAGCAGGGACAGGGTAAGAGGGGAGCAGTTCTTC

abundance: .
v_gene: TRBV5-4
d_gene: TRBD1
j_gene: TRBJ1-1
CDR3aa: CASSSGGTNTEAFF
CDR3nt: TGTGCCAGCAGCTCAGGGGGGACGAACACTGAAGCTTTCTTT

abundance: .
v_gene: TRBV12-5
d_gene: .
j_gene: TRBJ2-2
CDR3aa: CASGPKSRGPGELFF
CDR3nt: TGTGCTAGTGGCCCTAAATCCAGGGGTCCCGGGGAGCTGTTTTTT

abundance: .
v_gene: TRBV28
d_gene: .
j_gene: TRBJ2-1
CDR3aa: CASSPTLIQGWVRGEQFF
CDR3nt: TGTGCCAGCAGCCCCACCTTGATACAGGGTTGGGTTAGAGGTGAGCAGTTCTTC

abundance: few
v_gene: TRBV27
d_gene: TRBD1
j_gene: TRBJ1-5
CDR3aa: CASSRHNTGGGQPQHF
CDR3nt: TGTGCCAGCAGCCGACACAATACAGGGGGCGGACAGCCCCAGCATTTT

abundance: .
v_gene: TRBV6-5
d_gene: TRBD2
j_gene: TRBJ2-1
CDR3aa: CASSYSLTGGYNEQFF
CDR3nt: TGTGCCAGCAGTTACTCGCTGACGGGAGGGTATAATGAGCAGTTCTTC

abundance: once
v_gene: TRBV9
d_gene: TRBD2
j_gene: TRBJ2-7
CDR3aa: CASSVTSGRNEQYF
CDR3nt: TGTGCCAGCAGCGTGACTAGCGGGAGAAACGAGCAGTACTTC

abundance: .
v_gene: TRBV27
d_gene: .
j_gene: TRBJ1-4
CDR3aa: CASSYSSTNEKLFF
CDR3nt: TGTGCCAGCAGTTACTCTTCAACTAATGAAAAACTGTTTTTT

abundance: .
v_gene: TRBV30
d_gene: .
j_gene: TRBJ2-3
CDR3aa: CAWSVSQGTTQYF
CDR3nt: TGTGCCTGGAGTGTTTCACAGGGAACTACGCAGTATTTT

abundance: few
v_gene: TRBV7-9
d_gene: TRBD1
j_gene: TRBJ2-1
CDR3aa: CASSWGQGGYNEQFF
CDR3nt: TGTGCCAGCAGCTGGGGACAGGGGGGCTACAATGAGCAGTTCTTC

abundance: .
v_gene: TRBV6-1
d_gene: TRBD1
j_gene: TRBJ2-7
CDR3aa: CASREDRAYEQYF
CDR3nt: TGTGCCAGCAGGGAAGACAGGGCCTACGAGCAGTACTTC

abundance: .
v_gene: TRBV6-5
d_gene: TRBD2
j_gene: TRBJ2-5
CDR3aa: CASSSRLAGVGETQYF
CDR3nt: TGTGCCAGCAGTTCCCGACTAGCGGGAGTTGGGGAGACCCAGTACTTC

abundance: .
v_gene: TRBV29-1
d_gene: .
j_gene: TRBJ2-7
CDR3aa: CSVLAGISSYEQYF
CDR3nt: TGCAGCGTTCTTGCGGGGATCAGCTCCTACGAGCAGTACTTC

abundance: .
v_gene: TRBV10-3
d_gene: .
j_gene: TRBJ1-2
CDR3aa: CAISDGRPYGYTF
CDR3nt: TGTGCCATCAGTGATGGGAGGCCGTATGGCTACACCTTC

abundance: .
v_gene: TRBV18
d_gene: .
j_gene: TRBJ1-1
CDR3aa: CASSSWVVRDTEAFF
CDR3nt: TGTGCCAGCTCGTCCTGGGTCGTCAGGGACACTGAAGCTTTCTTT

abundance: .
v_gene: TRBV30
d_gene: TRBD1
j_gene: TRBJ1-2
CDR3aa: CAWSPQGYRVNGYTF
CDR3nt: TGTGCCTGGAGTCCACAGGGGTACAGGGTTAATGGCTACACCTTC

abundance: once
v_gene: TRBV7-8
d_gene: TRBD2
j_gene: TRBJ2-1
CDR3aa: CASSLLAGGTYNEQFF
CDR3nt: TGTGCCAGCAGCTTACTAGCGGGAGGGACCTACAATGAGCAGTTCTTC

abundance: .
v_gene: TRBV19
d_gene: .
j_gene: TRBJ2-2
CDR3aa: CASSVRAVTGELFF
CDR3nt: TGTGCCAGTTCGGTACGAGCGGTAACCGGGGAGCTGTTTTTT

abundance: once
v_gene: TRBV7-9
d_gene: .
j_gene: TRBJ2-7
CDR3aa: CASTDWRGAYEQYF
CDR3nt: TGTGCCAGCACCGACTGGCGGGGAGCCTACGAGCAGTACTTC

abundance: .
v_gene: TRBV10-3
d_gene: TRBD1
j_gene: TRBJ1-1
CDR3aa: CATLGQGAATEAFF
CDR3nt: TGTGCCACCTTAGGACAGGGGGCTGCCACTGAAGCTTTCTTT

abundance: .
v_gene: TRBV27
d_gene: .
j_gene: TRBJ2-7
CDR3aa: CASSLSGPREQYF
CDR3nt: TGTGCCAGCAGTTTATCGGGGCCTCGGGAGCAGTACTTC

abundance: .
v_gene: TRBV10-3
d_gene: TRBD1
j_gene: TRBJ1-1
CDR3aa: CASRDSPNTEAFF
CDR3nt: TGTGCCAGCAGGGACAGCCCTAACACTGAAGCTTTCTTT

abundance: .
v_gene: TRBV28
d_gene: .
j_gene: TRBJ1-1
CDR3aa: CASSPGGTEAFF
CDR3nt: TGTGCCAGCAGTCCCGGGGGCACTGAAGCTTTCTTT

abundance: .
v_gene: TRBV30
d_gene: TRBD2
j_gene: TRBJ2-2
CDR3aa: CAWSVLGREGRGELFF
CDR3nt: TGTGCCTGGAGTGTACTGGGCAGGGAGGGGAGAGGGGAGCTGTTTTTT

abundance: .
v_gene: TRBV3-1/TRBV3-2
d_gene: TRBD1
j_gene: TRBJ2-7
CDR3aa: CASSQSDRGEQYF
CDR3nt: TGTGCCAGCAGCCAATCGGACAGGGGCGAGCAGTACTTC

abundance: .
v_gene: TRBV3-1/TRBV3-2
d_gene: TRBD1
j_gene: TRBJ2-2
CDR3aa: CASSQVGSGGDGELFF
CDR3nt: TGTGCCAGCAGCCAAGTTGGATCAGGGGGCGACGGGGAGCTGTTTTTT

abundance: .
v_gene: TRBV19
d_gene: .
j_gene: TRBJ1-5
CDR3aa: CASSASRGSQPQHF
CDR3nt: TGTGCCAGTAGTGCTTCCCGAGGGTCTCAGCCCCAGCATTTT

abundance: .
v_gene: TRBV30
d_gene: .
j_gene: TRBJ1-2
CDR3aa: CAWSVHPRGSNYGYTF
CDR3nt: TGTGCCTGGAGTGTCCACCCCAGGGGCTCAAACTATGGCTACACCTTC

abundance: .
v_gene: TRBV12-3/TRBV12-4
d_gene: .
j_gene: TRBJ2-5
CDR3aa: CASSLRGLETQYF
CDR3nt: TGTGCCAGCAGTTTGCGAGGGTTAGAGACCCAGTACTTC

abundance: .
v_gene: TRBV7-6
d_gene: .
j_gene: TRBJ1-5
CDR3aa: CASSQTDSPNQPQHF
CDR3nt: TGTGCCAGCAGCCAAACTGACAGTCCGAATCAGCCCCAGCATTTT

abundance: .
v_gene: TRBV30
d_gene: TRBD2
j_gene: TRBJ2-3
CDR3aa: CAWSRGLAGTDTQYF
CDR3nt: TGTGCCTGGAGTAGGGGACTAGCGGGCACAGATACGCAGTATTTT